The T cell receptor (beta chain) under discussion was sequenced for a study of CD8 T cells in Susac syndrome. Definite or probable Susac syndrome was diagnosed using recently defined diagnostic criteria. TEMRA cells were FACS-enriched, and CD8+ and CD4+ T cells were isolated negatively. Study outcomes and limitations: It was in TEMRA cells and active patients that Susac CD8+ clonal expansion peaked.

About this clonotype itself: No antigen is known for it.

With random hexamers, reverse transcription was performed on about 0.5 to 1 ug of RNA. The immunoSEQ assay covered 54 Vbeta and 13 Jbeta segments for CDR3. TCRdb reprocessed the immunoSEQ multiplex PCR reads via MiXCR and lists one record per CDR3 protein. In the table there are about 130,000 distinct CDR3 sequences, around 95% of which are singletons. Sequencing used CD8+ T cells from PBMCs. This TCR was recovered from a human donor with Susac syndrome.

The CDR3 loop reads CASSEVLAGGSYNEQFF. In nucleotides, the CDR3 is TGTGCCAGCAGTGAAGTCCTAGCGGGAGGGTCCTACAATGAGCAGTTCTTC. The chain recombines TRBV6-1 with TRBJ2-1, with 12 bases identical to TRBD2. The CDR3 extends over 17 amino acids. V shed 1 base, J shed 1 base, and the junction held 2 bases outside the gene matches. The V gene's germline CDR1 is MNHNS and CDR2 SASEGT.